One TCR beta chain is described in this entry. As yet, its antigen is unknown. The same CDR3 is also encoded by other DNA sequences in this sample. This sample is drawn from a study of shared clonotypes between healthy human individuals. As for the study in general: Three CD4 naive, three CD4 memory, two CD8 naive and one CD8 memory plate were used per donor. Findings of the study overall: Researchers found naive subsets generally carried larger estimated richness than memory subsets.

Naive CD8 cells lacked CD45RO, underwent positive selection for CCR7 and left out terminally differentiated effector memory CD45RA+ cells. TCRdb keeps only in-frame clones here, not all; method: immunoSEQ multiplex PCR. The table records about 2.1 million clones, roughly 93% of them present only once. Deletions cut 3 bases from V and 0 bases from J, with 6 bases between. CDR1 is LNHDA and CDR2 is SQIVND in the germline V gene (reference sequence). CDR3 length: 15 residues. This clonotype originated in a man aged 18 to 29 in good health. Some clones in this sample may be carry-over from other donors' samples. The V call is TRBV19, the J call TRBJ2-6; D gene unclear. Sequences were obtained from naive CD8+ T cells from PBMCs. CDR3 DNA sequence: TGTGCCAGTAGTATTTCCGGCTCTGGGGCCAACGTCCTGACTTTC. Its translation: CASSISGSGANVLTF.